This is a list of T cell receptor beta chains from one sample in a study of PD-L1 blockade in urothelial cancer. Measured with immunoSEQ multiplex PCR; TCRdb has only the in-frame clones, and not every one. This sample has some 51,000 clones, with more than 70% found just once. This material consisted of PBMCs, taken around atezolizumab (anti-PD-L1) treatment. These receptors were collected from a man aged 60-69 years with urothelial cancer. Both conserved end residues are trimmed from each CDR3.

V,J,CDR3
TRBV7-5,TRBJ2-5,VRSSGRQGRHQETQY
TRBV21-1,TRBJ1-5,ASSKSWTVNQPQH
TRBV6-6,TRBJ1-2,ASSYPGTGDGYT
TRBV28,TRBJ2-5,ASVGASGSLETQY
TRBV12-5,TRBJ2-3,ASGLFVAGGGVDTQY
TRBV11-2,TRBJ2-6,ASSFRQGAHSGANVLT
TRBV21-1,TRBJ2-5,ASSKLTSGTTETQY
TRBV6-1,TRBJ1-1,ASTRGDRVSTEAF
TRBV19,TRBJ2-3,ASKGLAGGVGTDTQY
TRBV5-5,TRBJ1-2,ASSHERLYYGYT
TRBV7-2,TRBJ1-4,ASSSRTGANEKLF
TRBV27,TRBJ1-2,ASRAHGTAANYGYT
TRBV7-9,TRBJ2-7,ASSTQFSYEQY
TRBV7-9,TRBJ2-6,ASTKQELLSGANVLT
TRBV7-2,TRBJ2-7,ASSLVPGQGYEQY
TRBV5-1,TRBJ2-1,ASSLSSSYNEQF
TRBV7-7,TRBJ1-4,ASSLGQGVQEKLF
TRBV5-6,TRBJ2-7,ASSYDRGNTYEQY
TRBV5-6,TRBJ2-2,ASSLVQGATGELF
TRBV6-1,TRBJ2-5,ASSGQGALLETQY
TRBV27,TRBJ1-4,ASSPQQGRNEKLF
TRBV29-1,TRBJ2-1,SVEGSSELPYNEQF
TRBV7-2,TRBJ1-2,ASDRDQASYGYT
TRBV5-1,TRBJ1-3,ASSLGQGGNTIY
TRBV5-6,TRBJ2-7,ASSWTGGTVEQY